What follows is one TCR beta chain and its context. RNA served as the template for amplifying TCR beta CDR3 regions. The first-round RT-PCR employed HTBI primers together with the Qiagen OneStep RT-PCR kit. A multiplex PCR was then performed as the second round. TCRdb passed the multiplex PCR reads through MiXCR, listing each CDR3 protein once. The sample has some 160,000 distinct CDR3 sequences, approximately 40% seen once. The sample is drawn from a study of Graves' ophthalmopathy and Graves' hyperthyroidism. Trimming cost V 5 bases and J 7 bases, with 20 bases left between them. Germline CDR1 and CDR2: MDHEN and SYDVKM. This CDR3 is built from 15 residues.

Sequenced: peripheral blood. This chain links TRBV28 with TRBJ1-1, with D possibly matching TRBD1 (6 bases). The clonotype originates from a man younger than 45 with Graves' ophthalmopathy. In nucleotides, the CDR3 is TGTGCCAGCAGTAATCGGGGGGCTGGTCGAGTTGAAGCTTTCTTT. Encoded protein: CASSNRGAGRVEAFF.